This TCR beta chain was retrieved from a study of cytomegalovirus exposure and HLA in healthy donors. General study results and limits: Productive rates of about 87% or about 30% were seen for most TCR beta V segments in an earlier analysis.

Concerning this clone itself: What it binds is not known.

The PCR made use of 60 Vbeta and 13 Jbeta primers. Sequencing used immunoSEQ multiplex PCR; TCRdb keeps in-frame clones, though not all of them. This table has around 140,000 clones, around four fifths appearing once. Germline CDR1 is SGHRS and CDR2 is YFSETQ. V lost 6 bases, J lost 0 bases, and 6 bases lay in between. There are 13 residues in the CDR3. The sample comprised PBMCs. The sequence derives from a man between 40 and 49 years old in good health and CMV-seronegative. This chain joins TRBV5-1 and TRBJ2-2; D unclear. DNA of the CDR3: TGCGCCAGCACAATCCCGAACACCGGGGAGCTGTTTTTT. This encodes CASTIPNTGELFF.